This T cell receptor (beta chain) was captured in a study of cytomegalovirus exposure and HLA in healthy donors. The study's findings and limits: Data from an earlier analysis indicated that most TCR beta V segments were productive either about 87% or about 30% of the time.

Worth noting for this clone: Antigen unknown.

The V gene's germline CDR1 is SGHVS and CDR2 FQNEAQ. This CDR3 is 17 amino acids long. V was shortened by 3 bases and J by 1 base, with 18 bases between the two germline ends. Researchers ran the PCR with 60 Vbeta and 13 Jbeta primers. Generated by immunoSEQ multiplex PCR, the TCRdb table keeps only in-frame clones and is missing some. Of over 100,000 clones in the sample, approximately 82% are singletons; the top ten hold approximately 1.5%. This sequence originates from a female donor in good health and CMV-seronegative. This chain links TRBV7-8 with TRBJ1-2; D uncertain. The sequenced sample consisted of PBMCs. The CDR3 sequence: CASSFGQADLGNYGYTF. The CDR3 coding sequence is TGTGCCAGCAGCTTTGGCCAGGCTGACCTGGGTAACTATGGCTACACCTTC.